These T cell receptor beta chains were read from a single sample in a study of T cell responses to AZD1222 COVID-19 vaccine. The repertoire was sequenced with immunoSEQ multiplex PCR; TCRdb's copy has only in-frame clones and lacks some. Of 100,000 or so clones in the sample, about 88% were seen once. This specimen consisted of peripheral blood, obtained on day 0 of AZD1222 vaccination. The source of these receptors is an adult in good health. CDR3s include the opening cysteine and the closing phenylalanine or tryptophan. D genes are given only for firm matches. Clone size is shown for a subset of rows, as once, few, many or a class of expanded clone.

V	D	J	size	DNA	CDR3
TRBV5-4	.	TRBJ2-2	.	TGTGCCAGCAGCTCCCGGGACCTGATTACCGGGGAGCTGTTTTTT	CASSSRDLITGELFF
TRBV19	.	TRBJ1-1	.	TGTGCCAGTAGTCTGACAAAGGGCGGAGAGGCTTTCTTT	CASSLTKGGEAFF
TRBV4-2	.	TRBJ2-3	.	TGTGCCAGCAGCCAAGATTATGGGGGCCGCACAGATACGCAGTATTTT	CASSQDYGGRTDTQYF
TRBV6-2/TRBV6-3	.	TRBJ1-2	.	TGTGCCAGCAGTTACTCGCGCGGGGAGGATGGCTACACCTTC	CASSYSRGEDGYTF
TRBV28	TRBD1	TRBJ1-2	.	TGTGCCAGCCTGACAGGGAATCATGGCTACACCTTC	CASLTGNHGYTF
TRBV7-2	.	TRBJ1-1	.	TGTGCCAGCTCACGTTCTAGGAACACTGAAGCTTTCTTT	CASSRSRNTEAFF
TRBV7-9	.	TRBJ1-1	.	TGTGCCAGCAGCTTAGTGGCCGGCAGAGGCGCTTTCTTT	CASSLVAGRGAFF
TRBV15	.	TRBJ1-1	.	TGTGCCACCAGCGAGGGACGGTGGAACACTGAAGCTTTCTTT	CATSEGRWNTEAFF
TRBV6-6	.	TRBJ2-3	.	TGTGCCAGCAGTCACACGCGAGATACGCAGTATTTT	CASSHTRDTQYF
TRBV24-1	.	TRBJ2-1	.	TGTGCCACCAACGACGGTTACAATGAGCAGTTCTTC	CATNDGYNEQFF
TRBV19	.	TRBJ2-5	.	TGTGCCAGTAGTATTACTCTGTCTGGGGAGACCCAGTACTTC	CASSITLSGETQYF
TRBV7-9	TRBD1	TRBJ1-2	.	TGTGCCAGCAGCTTGGGACAGGGGCTCCCTCTTGATGGCTACACCTTC	CASSLGQGLPLDGYTF
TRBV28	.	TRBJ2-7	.	TGTGCCAGCAGTTTATCTCCCTACGAGCAGTACTTC	CASSLSPYEQYF
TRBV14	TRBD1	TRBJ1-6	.	TGTGCCAGCAGCCAAGGACAGGGGGCTTATTCACCCCTCCACTTT	CASSQGQGAYSPLHF
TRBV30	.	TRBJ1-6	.	TGTGCCTCCCGAGGGGCCTATAATTCACCCCTCCACTTT	CASRGAYNSPLHF
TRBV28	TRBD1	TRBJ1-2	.	TGTGCCAGCACTATCACCGGACAGGGCAGCTATGGCTACACCTTC	CASTITGQGSYGYTF
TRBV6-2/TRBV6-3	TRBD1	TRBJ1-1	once	TGTGCCAGCAGTTACAGTACAGGGGCTGAAGCTTTCTTT	CASSYSTGAEAFF